These T cell receptor beta chains were read from a single sample in a study of beta chain features in type 1 diabetes. Assay: immunoSEQ multiplex PCR; the TCRdb copy retains only in-frame clones and omits some. The sample contains some 350,000 clones, approximately 15% of which appear only once. Input material: naive CD4+ T cells from blood. These receptors all stem from a woman younger than 30 with type 1 diabetes. CDR3s include the opening cysteine and the closing phenylalanine or tryptophan. The order of the fields is J gene, CDR3 length, V gene, clone size, D gene, CDR3 protein, CDR3 DNA. A D gene is named only where the DNA matches it firmly. Size is stated for part of the rows, as once, few or many counts, or as a class when the clone is expanded.

TRBJ1-1	14	TRBV27	NA	NA	CARKGGKRDTEAFF	TGTGCCAGGAAAGGGGGAAAACGGGACACTGAAGCTTTCTTT
TRBJ2-1	15	TRBV12-5	NA	TRBD2	CASGPGLAVYNEQFF	TGTGCTAGTGGTCCGGGACTAGCGGTATACAATGAGCAGTTCTTC
TRBJ2-6	16	TRBV18	few	NA	CASSPSTGAGANVLTF	TGTGCCAGCTCACCGTCGACCGGGGCTGGGGCCAACGTCCTGACTTTC
TRBJ1-5	16	TRBV30	NA	TRBD1	CAWSNLGQGVYQPQHF	TGTGCCTGGAGCAACCTGGGACAGGGAGTTTATCAGCCCCAGCATTTT
TRBJ2-2	15	TRBV9	NA	TRBD2	CASSGRASGTGELFF	TGTGCCAGCAGCGGTAGGGCTAGCGGGACCGGGGAGCTGTTTTTT
TRBJ2-3	15	TRBV5-5	NA	TRBD2	CASTNPASGGDTQYF	TGTGCCAGCACCAACCCAGCTAGCGGAGGCGATACGCAGTATTTT
TRBJ2-5	14	TRBV7-2	NA	TRBD2	CASSLGLAVETQYF	TGTGCCAGCAGCTTAGGACTAGCGGTGGAGACCCAGTACTTC
TRBJ2-7	14	TRBV28	NA	TRBD1	CASSQRTGGPEQYF	TGTGCCAGCAGTCAGCGGACAGGGGGGCCCGAGCAGTACTTC
TRBJ2-3	15	TRBV5-1	NA	NA	CASSPAGSPADTQYF	TGCGCCAGCAGCCCGGCGGGCTCCCCGGCAGATACGCAGTATTTT
TRBJ1-5	18	TRBV7-9	NA	NA	CASSRGVLDLKGDQPQHF	TGTGCCAGCAGCCGCGGGGTCCTGGATCTCAAGGGTGATCAGCCCCAGCATTTT
TRBJ1-1	15	TRBV5-1	NA	NA	CASSWAGGVNTEAFF	TGCGCCAGCAGCTGGGCGGGGGGGGTGAACACTGAAGCTTTCTTT
TRBJ2-3	17	TRBV28	few	TRBD1	CASTLDGTGISTDTQYF	TGTGCCAGCACCCTCGACGGGACAGGGATCAGCACAGATACGCAGTATTTT
TRBJ2-1	15	TRBV19	NA	NA	CASSILGLGYNEQFF	TGTGCCAGTAGTATTTTGGGACTGGGATACAATGAGCAGTTCTTC
TRBJ2-2	15	TRBV9	NA	TRBD2	CASSGREDNTGELFF	TGTGCCAGCAGCGGGCGGGAGGACAACACCGGGGAGCTGTTTTTT
TRBJ2-3	13	TRBV15	few	NA	CATRVVGGDTQYF	TGTGCCACCAGAGTTGTTGGGGGCGATACGCAGTATTTT
TRBJ1-5	17	TRBV7-2	NA	NA	CASSLAASGGLDQPQHF	TGTGCCAGCAGCTTAGCGGCCTCGGGGGGGCTGGATCAGCCCCAGCATTTT
TRBJ1-5	15	TRBV19	few	NA	CASSSAGTGNQPQHF	TGTGCCAGTAGTAGCGCGGGGACCGGCAATCAGCCCCAGCATTTT
TRBJ1-2	15	TRBV25-1	few	NA	CASSDQGTGLRGYTF	TGTGCCAGCAGTGATCAGGGGACCGGCCTTAGGGGCTACACCTTC
TRBJ1-2	12	TRBV29-1	NA	NA	CSADWPNYGYTF	TGCAGCGCGGACTGGCCTAACTATGGCTACACCTTC
TRBJ1-5	15	TRBV28	NA	TRBD1	CASRSTGIGNQPQHF	TGTGCCAGCAGATCGACAGGGATAGGCAATCAGCCCCAGCATTTT
TRBJ2-1	15	TRBV18	few	TRBD2	CASSPLGGSSDEQFF	TGTGCCAGCTCACCACTGGGCGGGAGTAGTGATGAGCAGTTCTTC
TRBJ2-1	13	TRBV28	once	NA	CASSLPAYNEQFF	TGTGCCAGCAGTTTACCAGCCTACAATGAGCAGTTCTTC
TRBJ2-7	15	TRBV4-1	few	NA	CASSQPTQDTYEQYF	TGCGCCAGCAGCCAACCAACTCAGGACACCTACGAGCAGTACTTC
TRBJ1-2	17	TRBV7-2	once	TRBD1	CASSLVVGQGASRGYTF	TGTGCCAGCAGCTTAGTTGTGGGACAGGGGGCATCGCGGGGCTACACCTTC
TRBJ1-1	14	TRBV7-2	NA	NA	CASSLSGAATEAFF	TGTGCCAGCAGCTTATCAGGGGCAGCCACTGAAGCTTTCTTT
TRBJ2-4	17	TRBV11-2	few	TRBD2	CASSLGSSGGMRNIQYF	TGTGCCAGCAGCTTAGGGTCTAGCGGGGGCATGCGGAACATTCAGTACTTC
TRBJ1-2	13	TRBV19	NA	TRBD1	CASSGGQASGYTF	TGTGCCAGTAGTGGGGGACAGGCGTCTGGCTACACCTTC
TRBJ2-5	11	TRBV30	many	NA	CAWTGAETQYF	TGTGCCTGGACAGGGGCAGAGACCCAGTACTTC
TRBJ1-4	14	TRBV28	NA	NA	CASSSDSLDEKLFF	TGTGCCAGCAGCTCCGACAGTTTGGATGAAAAACTGTTTTTT
TRBJ1-1	14	TRBV28	NA	NA	CASTRGGLNTEAFF	TGTGCCAGCACCCGAGGAGGGCTGAACACTGAAGCTTTCTTT
TRBJ2-1	18	TRBV15	few	TRBD2	CATSRSPGLADDWKKQFF	TGTGCCACCAGCAGATCACCGGGACTAGCGGATGATTGGAAAAAGCAGTTCTTC
TRBJ2-4	20	TRBV4-2	few	TRBD1	CASSQDRGGQRPIAKNIQYF	TGTGCCAGCAGCCAAGATCGAGGGGGACAGCGACCTATAGCCAAAAACATTCAGTACTTC